Shown below are 15 T cell receptor beta chains from a single sample sequenced in a study of post-analysis software for immune sequencing data. Study-wide points: TRBV segments more frequent in patients than in controls numbered roughly 5 and included TRBV5-6, TRBV5-1 and TRBV20-1.

Prepared libraries of TCR beta cDNA carried unique molecular identifiers. TCRdb processed the PCR reads anew with MiXCR; each CDR3 protein has one entry. Among fewer than 900,000 distinct CDR3 sequences listed, about 43% were seen once. These receptors are not linked to any known antigen. The source material was blood. The receptor source for this set is a girl aged 5 to 17 with multiple sclerosis.

V and J are TRBV9 and TRBJ2-7; possibly TRBD1 or TRBD2 for D (5 bases each). The CDR3 has 17 residues. Germline CDR1 is SGDLS and CDR2 is YYNGEE. Between the trimmed V and J ends, which lost 0 bases and 4 bases, there was a span of 20 bases. CDR3 protein: CASSVGPRGTGTYEQYF. The CDR3 DNA follows: TGTGCCAGCAGCGTAGGTCCTAGGGGCACTGGGACGTACGAGCAGTACTTC.

V usage is TRBV7-8 and J usage is TRBJ2-6; D not resolved. Germline CDR1 is SGHVS and CDR2 is FQNEAQ. CDR3 size: 15 residues. V dropped 5 bases and J dropped 2 bases, with 10 bases sitting between them. CDR3 loop: CASSPPPPGANVLTF. The DNA for the CDR3 is TGTGCCAGCAGCCCCCCGCCGCCTGGGGCCAACGTCCTGACTTTC.

The rearrangement links TRBV4-1 to TRBJ2-2; the D is unclear. Trimming took 1 base from V and 3 from J, leaving 15 bases between them. There are 17 residues in the CDR3. The germline gives CDR1 MGHRA, CDR2 YSYEKL. CDR3 coding DNA: TGCGCCAGCAGCCAAGGAGTTTCCGAACCTGACACCGGGGAGCTGTTTTTT. This encodes CASSQGVSEPDTGELFF.

The chain couples TRBV5-1 to TRBJ2-4; D remains ambiguous. The DNA end is a closer match to TRBJ2-7, so the J assignment may be wrong. CDR1 and CDR2 from the germline V gene are SGHRS and YFSETQ. This CDR3 is built from 14 residues. CDR3 sequence reads: CASSPLATSYEQYF. DNA for the CDR3: TGCGCCAGCAGCCCACTTGCGACCTCCTACGAGCAGTACTTC.

The rearrangement links TRBV7-7 to TRBJ2-1; weak D call: TRBD2 (5 bases). From germline, CDR1 is SSHAT and CDR2 FNYEAQ (reference sequence). This CDR3 is 13 amino acids long. The CDR3 protein is CARSLVPRAEQFF. CDR3 DNA: TGTGCTCGCAGCTTAGTTCCGCGGGCTGAGCAGTTCTTC.

This clonotype was counted a few times. The chain combines TRBV20-1 with TRBJ1-2, with a weak D call TRBD1 (5 bases). Trimming stripped 1 base from V and 1 base from J, with 13 bases between. This CDR3 region has 15 residues. Per the germline V gene, CDR1 is DFQATT and CDR2 is SNEGSKA (reference sequence). CDR3 loop: CSARGSGDFNYGYTF. CDR3 coding DNA: TGCAGTGCTAGAGGGAGTGGGGACTTTAACTATGGCTACACCTTC.

In this sample, this clonotype turned up a few times. The chain employs TRBV2 and TRBJ1-5; D remains unclear. Germline V gene sequence: CDR1 SNHLY, CDR2 FYNNEI. V lost 5 bases and J lost 7, with 18 bases in between. The CDR3 is 15 amino acids. As DNA, the CDR3 is TGTGCCAGCAGTCCAAGGTCCCGGGTAGGACAGCCCCAGCATTTT. Translating it yields CASSPRSRVGQPQHF. Using reference TRBV2 and TRBJ1-5 for the parts outside the CDR3, the full variable domain is EPEVTQTPSHQVTQMGQEVILRCVPISNHLYFYWYRQILGQKVEFLVSFYNNEISEKSEIFDDQFSVERPDGSNFTLKIRSTKLEDSAMYFCASSPRSRVGQPQHFGDGTRLSIL.

The rearrangement joins TRBV12-3 or TRBV12-4 to TRBJ2-1; D call uncertain. The CDR3 is 13 amino acids. V was pared by 1 base and J by 7 bases, with 8 bases between. CDR3 DNA: TGTGCCAGCAGTTTAGGCGTCCCGAATGAGCAGTTCTTC. Protein sequence: CASSLGVPNEQFF.

This chain uses TRBV6-6 with TRBJ1-5; 10 positions match TRBD1. V dropped 6 bases and J dropped 6; count of bases not matched to a gene: 5. The germline V gene has CDR1 MNHNY and CDR2 SVGAGI (reference sequence). This CDR3 has 14 residues. The CDR3 DNA reads TGTGCCAGCAGAAGACAGGGGGCCGGTCAGCCCCAGCATTTT. Translation gives CASRRQGAGQPQHF.

This clonotype showed up many times. V gene TRBV29-1 combines with J gene TRBJ2-5, with D hard to call. Germline V gene sequence: CDR1 SQVTM, CDR2 ANQGSEA. V shed 4 bases and J shed 6 bases, with 12 bases lying between them. The CDR3 covers 12 residues. The CDR3 nucleotides are TGCAGCGTTGCTCGCTTAGTGAAGACCCAGTACTTC. It is translated as CSVARLVKTQYF.

This clonotype turned up a few times. A read error may account for a junction end that differs from germline. The chain uses TRBV11-2 and TRBJ2-4; the D is unclear. The DNA end is a closer match to TRBJ2-7, so the J assignment may be wrong. Germline V gene data show CDR1 as SGHAT and CDR2 as FQNNGV. This CDR3 is 12 amino acids long. The CDR3 sequence: CAGSLSGYEQYF. The CDR3 nucleotides read TGTGCCGGCAGCTTATCCGGCTACGAGCAGTACTTC.

The CDR3 sequence: CRAGVGFF. The CDR3 nucleotides read TGCAGGGCCGGCGTGGGGTTCTTC. The chain carries TRBV20-1 and TRBJ2-1; D call uncertain. The CDR3 length is 8 residues. Per the germline V gene, CDR1 is DFQATT and CDR2 is SNEGSKA (reference sequence).

The rearrangement links TRBV28 to TRBJ1-2; D is perhaps TRBD1 (6 bases). Trimming pared 6 bases from V and 3 bases from J, leaving 14 bases between. The CDR3 loop spans 14 amino acids. The V gene's germline CDR1 is MDHEN and CDR2 SYDVKM. CDR3 sequence reads: CASSYREGHYGYTF. Here the CDR3 DNA reads TGTGCCAGCAGCTACAGGGAGGGCCACTATGGCTACACCTTC.

The chain links TRBV7-2 to TRBJ2-3, with 8 positions matching TRBD2. Trimming took 5 bases from V and 6 from J; bases not matched to a gene: 16. CDR1 and CDR2 (germline): SGHTA, FQGNSA. The CDR3 spans 17 residues. The CDR3 is CASSPPRAGAGADTQYF. The CDR3, as DNA: TGTGCCAGCAGCCCCCCGAGGGCGGGAGCGGGGGCCGATACGCAGTATTTT.

The chain is built from TRBV4-3 and TRBJ1-4, with D possibly being TRBD1 (5 bases). V was shortened by 3 bases and J by 5 bases, with 13 bases between the two germline ends. Per the germline V gene, CDR1 is LGHNA and CDR2 is YSLEER. The CDR3 is 15 residues long. The CDR3 reads CASSHRGVGNEKLFF. DNA for the CDR3: TGCGCCAGCAGCCATCGAGGGGTAGGAAATGAAAAACTGTTTTTT.